One sample yielded the 8 T cell receptor beta chains listed below, sequenced in a study of blood T cells in healthy people across ages. PCR was performed a second time for about 6 to 12 cycles using a sample-barcoded 5' primer and a J-beta primer mix. TCRdb re-called the 5' RACE reads through MiXCR, storing one row per CDR3 protein. Of about 1.6 million distinct CDR3 sequences listed, 30% to 40% are singletons. Sequenced: blood. Every receptor here comes from a young woman in good health.

The V gene is TRBV29-1, the J gene TRBJ1-1; no clear D gene. The CDR3 runs to 13 residues. V gave up 3 bases and J gave up 0 bases, with 8 bases separating them. The germline V gene has CDR1 SQVTM and CDR2 ANQGSEA. CDR3 sequence reads: CSVETFMNTEAFF. As DNA, the CDR3 is TGCAGCGTTGAGACATTCATGAACACTGAAGCTTTCTTT.

This chain links TRBV12-3 or TRBV12-4 with TRBJ2-1; weak D call: TRBD2 (7 bases). This CDR3 has 18 residues. V lost 4 bases and J 3 bases, leaving 22 bases between the germline ends. CDR3 DNA sequence: TGTGCCAGCAGTTACCCCTCTTTAAGGGGGGGACACTACAATGAGCAGTTCTTC. Its protein product is CASSYPSLRGGHYNEQFF.

The chain has TRBV20-1 and TRBJ1-5; D ambiguous. The CDR3 contains 16 residues. The germline V gene has CDR1 DFQATT and CDR2 SNEGSKA (reference sequence). Trimming cost V 1 base and J 2 bases, with 15 bases left between them. CDR3 loop: CSARGPGAARNQPQHF. The CDR3 DNA reads TGCAGTGCTAGAGGTCCCGGTGCAGCCCGCAATCAGCCCCAGCATTTT.

About this clonotype itself: Mismatch with germline at one junction end may stem from a read error. The genes are TRBV5-1 and TRBJ1-5, with D unclear. The CDR3 is 13 amino acids. Germline V gives CDR1 SGHRS, CDR2 YFSETQ. CDR3 sequence (DNA): TGCGCCAGCAACCCCGTCGGCAATCAACCCCAGCATTTT. Its protein product is CASNPVGNQPQHF.

The CDR3 nucleotides are TGTGCCAGCAGCTTAGCGGAGACAGGAGCCTATGGCTACACCTTC. This encodes CASSLAETGAYGYTF. The rearrangement uses TRBV7-9 and TRBJ1-2; D may be TRBD1 (6 bases). Germline assignment: CDR1 SEHNR and CDR2 FQNEAQ (reference sequence). With 0 bases removed from V and 4 bases from J, the gap between germline ends came to 12 bases. CDR3 length equals 15 residues.

This clonotype has just a few counts. CDR3 bases: TGTGCCAGCAGTTCACGCGGGTCCAATGAGCAGTTCTTC. This sequence encodes CASSSRGSNEQFF. The V and J genes are TRBV28 and TRBJ2-1, with D perhaps matching TRBD2 (5 bases). The CDR3 is made up of 13 amino acids. Trimming stripped 4 bases from V and 6 bases from J, with 10 bases between. Germline V CDR1 and CDR2: MDHEN, SYDVKM.

The chain couples TRBV5-6 to TRBJ2-7; D might be TRBD1 (6 bases). CDR1 is SGHDT and CDR2 is YYEEEE in the germline V gene. This CDR3 spans 14 amino acids. Trimming pared 4 bases from V and 6 bases from J, leaving 17 bases between. The CDR3 protein is CASSLRQDPIEQYF. CDR3 nucleotide sequence: TGTGCCAGCAGCCTTAGACAGGACCCCATCGAGCAGTACTTC. Full variable domain (remainder filled in from reference TRBV5-6 and TRBJ2-7): DAGVTQSPTHLIKTRGQQVTLRCSPKSGHDTVSWYQQALGQGPQFIFQYYEEEERQRGNFPDRFSGHQFPNYSSELNVNALLLGDSALYLCASSLRQDPIEQYFGPGTRLTVT.

This clonotype came up many times. The chain has TRBV6-6 and TRBJ1-5, with 10 bases matching TRBD1. V lost 6 bases and J lost 6; bases outside the gene matches: 8. The germline gives CDR1 MNHNY, CDR2 SVGAGI (reference sequence). CDR3 length equals 15 residues. The CDR3 region has the DNA TGTGCCAGCAGAAGCGGACAGGGGGGGAGTCAGCCCCAGCATTTT. This translates into CASRSGQGGSQPQHF.